A single sample is the source of the 5 T cell receptor beta chains below, sequenced in a study of STAT5B mutations in CD4+ large granular lymphocyte leukemia. Data came from immunoSEQ multiplex PCR; TCRdb stores just in-frame clones and leaves some out. The sample yields fewer than 35,000 clones, around 88% seen once. The sample comprised CD4+ T cells from blood buffy coats. The source is a human donor in good health.

The chain employs TRBV5-1 and TRBJ1-4, with 12 bases lining up with TRBD1. The junction had 3 bases not matched to a gene; V was cut back by 4 bases and J by 8 bases. CDR3 length: 14 amino acids. Germline V gene sequence: CDR1 SGHRS, CDR2 YFSETQ. CDR3 nucleotides: TGCGCCAGCAGCCGGGACAGGGGGCAAGAAAAACTGTTTTTT. Translated, it gives CASSRDRGQEKLFF.

This chain joins TRBV11-2 and TRBJ2-1; D remains unclear. The CDR3 sequence is 16 residues long. Germline V gene lookup returns CDR1 SGHAT and CDR2 FQNNGV. Trimming cost V 1 base and J 0 bases, with 10 bases left between them. DNA of the CDR3: TGTGCCAGCAGCTTAGGGGGTCATAGCTCCTACAATGAGCAGTTCTTC. It specifies CASSLGGHSSYNEQFF.

CDR3 in amino acids: CASSGGGQEGTEAFF. Here the CDR3 DNA reads TGCGCCAGCAGCGGGGGGGGACAGGAGGGCACTGAAGCTTTCTTT. The V call is TRBV5-1, the J call TRBJ1-1; TRBD1 matches at 8 bases. The J segment lost 4 bases and the V segment lost 4 bases, leaving 9 bases of the junction unmatched. Per germline, CDR1 SGHRS and CDR2 YFSETQ. This CDR3 contains 15 residues.

The chain is built from TRBV27 and TRBJ1-1; possible D gene TRBD1, 5 bases. Germline values: CDR1 MNHEY, CDR2 SMNVEV (reference sequence). The germline V and J ends were trimmed by 1 base and 6 bases, with 9 bases remaining between them. This CDR3 has 13 amino acids. CDR3 bases: TGTGCCAGCAGTTTATGGGGCAGGGCTGAAGCTTTCTTT. This gives the protein CASSLWGRAEAFF.

This chain uses TRBV5-1 with TRBJ1-2, with 9 nucleotides matching TRBD1. The trim removed 0 bases at V and 5 bases at J, leaving 8 bases unmatched. Germline-derived CDR1 and CDR2 are SGHRS and YFSETQ. The CDR3 is 16 amino acids. The chain's CDR3 is CASSLAPGTGQYGYTF. The CDR3 DNA follows: TGCGCCAGCAGCTTGGCCCCCGGGACAGGGCAATATGGCTACACCTTC.